Given below is one TCR beta chain in context. The clone's antigen remains unknown. No base quality information exists; no much larger clone differs at one position. At the junction V is shortened by 5 bases and J by 1 base; bases outside the gene matches: 8. The CDR3 measures 15 amino acids from cysteine to phenylalanine. The read is trimmed to its CDR3 DNA, 45 bases read in frame from base 1. CDR1 and CDR2 are read off the germline V gene (reference sequence) as MNHEY and SMNVEV. Receptor amplification or capture employed the immunoSEQ multiplex PCR assay. On the authors' methods: A statistical classification framework was developed to diagnose cytomegalovirus status using the catalog of TCR beta chain sequences. Drawn from immuneACCESS, this table holds only the in-frame rearrangements with V and J called that TCRdb kept. Clones are partly lost; checked studies trace under half to an unresolved V gene and leave the rest unexplained. The D gene and trimming were derived from the DNA, and the V and J assignments and clone size from that table. This sample lists tens of thousands of clones; 90% to 97% were detected once. Roughly 1.5% of the sample is taken by the ten largest.

Separate from the roughly 700-subject first cohort, the validation cohort of 120 subjects was the group to which the donors belonged. The data are from a study of cytomegalovirus exposure and HLA in healthy donors (dated by TCRdb to about 2017). Background for the entire study: The roughly 670 repertoires of the first cohort and the roughly 120 validation repertoires were produced on the same platform, according to a later analysis. The aim of the study was to test whether cataloging public T cell receptors could identify signatures of past pathogen exposure. Along with the roughly 610-subject first cohort, a separate validation cohort of over a hundred different subjects was used. High-throughput TCR immunosequencing, statistical association of individual TCRs with disease status, and machine learning were combined to predict cytomegalovirus infection status. Overall study outcomes, separate from this receptor: In the study, some 180 TCR beta chains were listed as associated with cytomegalovirus. The classifier was reported to diagnose cytomegalovirus status with high specificity and sensitivity in both the original and validation cohorts. According to the authors, the approach could potentially be generalized to other disease states and immunological phenotypes. A few of the identified cytomegalovirus-associated TCR beta chains were confirmed in vitro to be specific for cytomegalovirus antigens. Of the cluster scores, about 94% were above 0 in a later analysis, which found that TCRs clustered in the first cohort also tended to co-occur in the roughly 130 validation repertoires. Most TCR sequences were seen in very few donors, while some public TCRs were found in many individuals. A later analysis lacked HLA typing for the validation cohort, so it scored co-occurrence in that cohort across all 110 or so repertoires.

The origin of this receptor is a man aged 18 to 35 in good health and CMV-seropositive. The sequencing sample was made of PBMCs. The chain joins TRBV27 to TRBJ2-7, with 7 bases aligning to TRBD1. The CDR3 protein: CASSPWGTASYEQYF. The DNA is TGTGCCAGCAGTCCTTGGGGGACAGCGTCCTACGAGCAGTACTTC.